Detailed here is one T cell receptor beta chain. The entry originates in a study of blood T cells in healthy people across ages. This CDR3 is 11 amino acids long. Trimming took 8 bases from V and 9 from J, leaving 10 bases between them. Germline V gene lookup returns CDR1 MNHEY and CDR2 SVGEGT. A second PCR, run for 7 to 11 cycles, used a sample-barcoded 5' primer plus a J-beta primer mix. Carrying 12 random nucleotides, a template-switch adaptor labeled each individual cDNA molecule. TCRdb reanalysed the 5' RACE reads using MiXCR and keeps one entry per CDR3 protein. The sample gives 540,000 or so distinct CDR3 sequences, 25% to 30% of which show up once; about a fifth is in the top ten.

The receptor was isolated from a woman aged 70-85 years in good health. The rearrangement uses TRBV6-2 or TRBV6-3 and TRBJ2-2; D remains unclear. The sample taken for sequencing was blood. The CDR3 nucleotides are TGTGCCAGCCACGGCGTTCGGGAGCTGTTTTTT. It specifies CASHGVRELFF.